The TCR beta chain under discussion was sequenced for a study of blood T cell repertoires in COVID-19. V was trimmed by 0 bases and J by 5 bases, leaving 16 bases between them. The CDR3 extends over 15 amino acids. Germline CDR1 is GTSNPN and CDR2 is SVGIG (reference sequence). The authors' processing: Amplification with reference gene primers provided the estimates of nucleated cell counts. Sequencing used immunoSEQ multiplex PCR; TCRdb keeps in-frame clones, though not all of them. Clone size and V and J calls were adopted from that table, with D and trimming inferred from the DNA. The sample holds around 250,000 clones, approximately 88% seen once. The study drew participants aged about 18 to 90 years from approximately 25 US areas. Clinical history as reported by participants underpinned cohort assignment. During the 2 weeks before they entered the study, exposed participants had met someone with a PCR-confirmed or clinician-diagnosed COVID-19 case.

The chain has TRBV30 and TRBJ2-5; tentatively, D is TRBD1 (6 bases). The specimen sequenced was PBMCs or T cells enriched from blood (not recorded which). This clonotype originated in a woman aged 35 to 49 who had been exposed to COVID-19. The CDR3 DNA is TGTGCCTGGAGTGTAATTTCAGGGGAGCGGGAGACCCAGTACTTC. Amino acid sequence: CAWSVISGERETQYF.